This T cell receptor beta chain was obtained from a study of neoadjuvant nivolumab and ipilimumab in lung cancer. Study-level points and caveats: Higher pretherapy blood TCR richness went with higher resected-tumor richness.

Trimming stripped 4 bases from V and 6 bases from J, with 12 bases between. From germline, CDR1 is SGHKS and CDR2 YYEKEE (reference sequence). This CDR3 is built from 13 residues. Repertoires were generated with immunoSEQ multiplex PCR, while TCRdb's copy carries only in-frame clones and drops some. The table shows 40,000 to 55,000 clones, with more than 85% occurring only once. This clone showed up just once. Its cognate antigen is unknown. This chain connects TRBV5-5 to TRBJ2-3; tentatively, D is TRBD1 (6 bases). This material consisted of blood, taken before neoadjuvant nivolumab, alone or with ipilimumab. This clonotype originated in an adult with non-small cell lung cancer. Some clones in this sample may be carry-over from other donors' samples. The CDR3 DNA reads TGTGCCAGCAGCACGAACAGGGTGGATACGCAGTATTTT. It codes for CASSTNRVDTQYF.